Each of the 24 T cell receptor beta chains below was sequenced from the same sample in a study of human versus mouse CDR3 diversity and MHC coevolution. TCRdb's table, derived via immunoSEQ multiplex PCR, lists solely in-frame clones and lacks some. This sample carries tens of thousands of clones, about 94% of them seen once, and the ten largest clones take 15% to 20%. Sequencing was carried out using naive CD4+ T cells from blood. The subset: CD45RO-negative CD62L-positive naive CD4 T cells. Receptors originate from a person between 55 and 69 years old in good health.

The rearrangement links TRBV5-1 to TRBJ1-2; D is undetermined. The V gene's germline CDR1 is SGHRS and CDR2 YFSETQ. Deletions cut 4 bases from V and 3 bases from J, with 10 bases between. CDR3 length: 13 residues. CDR3 in DNA: TGCGCCAGCAGCCCCCCCGCGGACTATGGCTACACCTTC. Protein sequence: CASSPPADYGYTF.

This clone has only one observation. V gene TRBV23-1 combines with J gene TRBJ2-3; TRBD1 matches 10 bases. TRBV23-1 carries the ORF label, with uncertain function. V was pared by 6 bases and J by 0 bases, with 9 bases of the junction left unmatched. The CDR3 extends over 17 amino acids. The CDR3 nucleotides read TGCGCCAGCAGCAAAACGGGACAGGGGATTAGCACAGATACGCAGTATTTT. Translated: CASSKTGQGISTDTQYF.

The chain combines TRBV19 with TRBJ2-3, with D hard to call. V was cut by 5 bases and J by 0 bases, with 12 bases left in between. Germline loops: CDR1 LNHDA, CDR2 SQIVND (reference sequence). The CDR3 sequence is 15 residues long. The CDR3 bases are TGTGCCAGTAGTCCGCGATTCACTAGCACAGATACGCAGTATTTT. It yields the protein CASSPRFTSTDTQYF.

J is TRBJ2-1 and V is TRBV5-1, with 8 positions matching TRBD2. Germline V gene lookup returns CDR1 SGHRS and CDR2 YFSETQ. This CDR3 region has 16 residues. V lost 0 bases and J lost 5; bases outside the gene matches: 7. The CDR3, as DNA: TGCGCCAGCAGCTTGGTTCCAGCGGGAGTCGACAATGAGCAGTTCTTC. Translated: CASSLVPAGVDNEQFF.

The rearrangement uses TRBV6-1 and TRBJ2-7; D is perhaps TRBD2 (5 bases). V was clipped by 2 bases and J by 0 bases, with 5 bases between them. Germline CDR1 and CDR2: MNHNS and SASEGT. This CDR3 is 13 amino acids long. This CDR3 is CASSETSSYEQYF. The CDR3 DNA sequence: TGTGCCAGCAGTGAAACTAGCTCCTACGAGCAGTACTTC.

The chain links TRBV5-8 to TRBJ1-5; D ambiguous. V was pared by 4 bases and J by 9 bases, with 11 bases between. The CDR3 runs 12 residues. Germline V gives CDR1 SGHTS, CDR2 YDEGEE. CDR3 sequence: CASSLNPRPQHF. The CDR3 DNA reads as TGTGCCAGCAGCCTTAATCCCCGGCCCCAGCATTTT.

Turning to this clone: Other DNA sequences within the sample encode an identical CDR3. V usage is TRBV19 and J usage is TRBJ1-6; 8 positions agree with TRBD1. V shed 1 base and J 7 bases; nucleotides not matched to a gene: 0. Looked up from germline, CDR1 is LNHDA and CDR2 is SQIVND (reference sequence). CDR3 length equals 14 residues. For the CDR3, the DNA is TGTGCCAGTAGTATAGGACAGGGGAATTCACCCCTCCACTTT. Its translation is CASSIGQGNSPLHF.

This clone was seen only once. The chain employs TRBV6-5 and TRBJ2-1; 10 nucleotides agree with TRBD2. The CDR3 runs to 15 residues. The germline V gene encodes CDR1 MNHEY and CDR2 SVGAGI. V lost 5 bases and J lost 2; bases outside the gene matches: 3. CDR3 protein: CASSPSGGAYNEQFF. The CDR3 nucleotides are TGTGCCAGCAGTCCGAGCGGGGGGGCCTACAATGAGCAGTTCTTC.

The chain couples TRBV30 to TRBJ2-5, with D possibly TRBD2 on 6 matching bases. The CDR3 is made up of 15 amino acids. CDR1 is GTSNPN and CDR2 is SVGIG in the germline V gene (reference sequence). V shed 1 base and J shed 2 bases, with 14 bases lying between them. The DNA of the CDR3 is TGTGCCTGGAGTGCCACCAAGGGACTGCAAGAGACCCAGTACTTC. It encodes CAWSATKGLQETQYF.

CDR3: CASSLVQGSYNEQFF. CDR3 nucleotide sequence: TGTGCCAGCAGCTTAGTCCAGGGGTCCTACAATGAGCAGTTCTTC. The V and J genes are TRBV7-2 and TRBJ2-1; a possible D gene is TRBD1 (6 bases). The CDR3 runs to 15 residues. Looked up from germline, CDR1 is SGHTA and CDR2 is FQGNSA. V lost 1 base to trimming and J lost 1 base, with 8 bases between them.

The sample holds one count of this clone. This chain connects TRBV11-3 to TRBJ1-1, with D possibly being TRBD1 (5 bases). In germline, CDR1 is SGHNT, CDR2 YENEEA. The V end lost 4 bases, the J end lost 6 bases, and 15 bases lay between the germline ends. CDR3 length: 14 residues. The CDR3 nucleotides are TGTGCCAGCAGCTCCCGCATGGGGGGGTCTGAAGCTTTCTTT. Protein sequence: CASSSRMGGSEAFF.

CDR3 sequence (DNA): TGTGCCAGCAGCCCTACAGGGACAGGGGGCATCGGGGAGCTGTTTTTT. Translation: CASSPTGTGGIGELFF. The V call is TRBV5-4, the J call TRBJ2-2, with 12 bases lining up with TRBD1. V lost 4 bases and J lost 7; bases outside the gene matches: 8. From germline, CDR1 is SGHNT and CDR2 YYREEE (reference sequence). CDR3 length: 16 amino acids.

This clone was detected only a few times. This rearrangement joins TRBV18 to TRBJ1-1, with D uncertain. Trimming removed 6 bases from V and 1 base from J, with 9 bases in between. The CDR3 spans 13 residues. The germline CDR1 and CDR2 sequences are KGHSH and LQKENI. This chain's CDR3 is CASSPTQNTEAFF. CDR3 coding DNA: TGTGCCAGCTCTCCTACCCAGAACACTGAAGCTTTCTTT.

The chain combines TRBV29-1 with TRBJ2-3; tentatively, D is TRBD2 (6 bases). This CDR3 has 14 amino acids. Germline V CDR1 and CDR2: SQVTM, ANQGSEA. V lost 2 bases and J lost 2, with 11 bases in between. The CDR3 region has the DNA TGCAGCGTTGAACCGCGCGGGATCACAGATACGCAGTATTTT. As protein: CSVEPRGITDTQYF.

The V gene is TRBV5-1, the J gene TRBJ2-1; possible D gene TRBD2, 6 bases. From germline, CDR1 is SGHRS and CDR2 YFSETQ. With 1 base removed from V and 0 bases from J, the gap between germline ends came to 14 bases. This CDR3 region has 17 residues. CDR3 in amino acids: CASSLRNSGSSYNEQFF. The CDR3 nucleotides read TGCGCCAGCAGCTTGCGTAATAGCGGTAGCTCCTACAATGAGCAGTTCTTC.

The CDR3 sequence is CASSLMGTNEKLFF. The CDR3 coding sequence is TGCGCCAGCAGCTTGATGGGCACTAATGAAAAACTGTTTTTT. V is TRBV5-1 and J is TRBJ1-4, with no clear D. CDR1 and CDR2 from the germline V gene are SGHRS and YFSETQ. The length of the CDR3 is 14 residues. The ends were cut back, 1 base at V and 2 bases at J, with 6 bases in the middle.

This chain links TRBV30 with TRBJ1-5; TRBD1 matches 12 bases. The germline CDR1 and CDR2 sequences are GTSNPN and SVGIG (reference sequence). This CDR3 region has 13 residues. V trimming: 7 bases; J trimming: 7 bases; junction bases outside the gene matches: 5. CDR3 nucleotides: TGTGCCTCGGGACAGGGGGCGGGCCAGCCCCAGCATTTT. It encodes CASGQGAGQPQHF.

The rearrangement links TRBV5-1 to TRBJ2-1, with 12 bases aligning to TRBD2. J was trimmed by 4 bases and V by 4 bases; bases with no gene match: 6. The CDR3 sequence is 16 residues long. Germline values: CDR1 SGHRS, CDR2 YFSETQ. This CDR3 is CASSKTSGSTYNEQFF. CDR3 bases: TGCGCCAGCAGCAAGACTAGCGGGAGTACATACAATGAGCAGTTCTTC. The full variable domain, with the rest looked up from reference TRBV5-1 and TRBJ2-1, is KAGVTQTPRYLIKTRGQQVTLSCSPISGHRSVSWYQQTPGQGLQFLFEYFSETQRNKGNFPGRFSGRQFSNSRSEMNVSTLELGDSALYLCASSKTSGSTYNEQFFGPGTRLTVL.

V usage is TRBV5-1 and J usage is TRBJ1-4; D gene uncertain. V gave up 2 bases and J gave up 5 bases, with 10 bases separating them. The CDR3 loop spans 14 amino acids. Per the germline V gene, CDR1 is SGHRS and CDR2 is YFSETQ. CDR3 nucleotide sequence: TGCGCCAGCAGCTTTACAGACCCGAATGAAAAACTGTTTTTT. This gives the protein CASSFTDPNEKLFF.

The CDR3 bases are TGTGCCAGCAGCTTAGGCGGTGGACAGCCTAATGAAAAACTGTTTTTT. This translates into CASSLGGGQPNEKLFF. The chain joins TRBV11-3 to TRBJ1-4, with D perhaps TRBD1 (6 bases). CDR3 length equals 16 residues. V lost 1 base and J 3 bases, leaving 12 bases between the germline ends. CDR1 is SGHNT and CDR2 is YENEEA in the germline V gene.

The rearrangement links TRBV13 to TRBJ2-3, with 8 bases aligning to TRBD2. Looked up from germline, CDR1 is PRHDT and CDR2 is FYEKMQ (reference sequence). The CDR3 loop spans 13 amino acids. V lost 6 bases to trimming and J lost 4 bases; unmatched junction nucleotides: 3. CDR3 sequence: CASRQTSADTQYF. CDR3 DNA sequence: TGTGCCAGCAGGCAGACTAGCGCAGATACGCAGTATTTT.

This chain links TRBV19 with TRBJ1-3; perhaps TRBD1 as D (6 bases). The CDR3 spans 16 residues. Germline CDR1 and CDR2: LNHDA and SQIVND (reference sequence). V dropped 2 bases and J dropped 4 bases, with 15 bases sitting between them. The CDR3 reads CASSIRTAGKGNTIYF. In DNA form, the CDR3 reads TGTGCCAGTAGTATAAGGACAGCCGGAAAAGGAAACACCATATATTTT.

The chain links TRBV5-5 to TRBJ1-1; D is uncertain. Germline CDR1 SGHKS, CDR2 YYEKEE (reference sequence). This CDR3 contains 16 residues. V was trimmed by 7 bases and J by 4 bases, leaving 23 bases between them. The CDR3 sequence is CASSAVQRAWSTEAFF. CDR3 bases: TGTGCCAGCTCCGCGGTGCAGAGGGCATGGAGCACTGAAGCTTTCTTT.

A remark on this clone: The same CDR3 also results from other DNA sequences found in this sample. The J gene is TRBJ2-7, the V gene TRBV7-9; 10 bases map to TRBD2. V lost 5 bases, J lost 6 bases, and 7 bases stayed unmatched. Germline CDR1 is SEHNR and CDR2 is FQNEAQ (reference sequence). The CDR3 is 14 residues long. CDR3 nucleotides: TGTGCCAGCAGCCCAGCGGGAGGGCCCCGCGAGCAGTACTTC. Its protein is CASSPAGGPREQYF.